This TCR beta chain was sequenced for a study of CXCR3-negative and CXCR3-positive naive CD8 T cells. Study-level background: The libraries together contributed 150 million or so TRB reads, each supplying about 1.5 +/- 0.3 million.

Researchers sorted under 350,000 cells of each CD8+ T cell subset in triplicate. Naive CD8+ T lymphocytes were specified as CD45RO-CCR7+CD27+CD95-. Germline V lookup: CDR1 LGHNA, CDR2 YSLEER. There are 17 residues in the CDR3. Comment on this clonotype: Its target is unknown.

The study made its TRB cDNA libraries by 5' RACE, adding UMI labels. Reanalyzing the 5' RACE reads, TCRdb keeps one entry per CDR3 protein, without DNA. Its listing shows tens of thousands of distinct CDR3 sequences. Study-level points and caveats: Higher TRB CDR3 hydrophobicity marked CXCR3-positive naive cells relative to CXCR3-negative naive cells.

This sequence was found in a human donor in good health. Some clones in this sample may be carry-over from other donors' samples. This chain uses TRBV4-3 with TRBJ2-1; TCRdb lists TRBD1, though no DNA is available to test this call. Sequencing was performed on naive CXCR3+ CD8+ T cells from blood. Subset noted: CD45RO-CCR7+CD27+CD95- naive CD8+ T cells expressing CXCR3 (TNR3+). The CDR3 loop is CASSSLATGGGWDEQFF.